One sample yielded the 32 T cell receptor beta chains listed below, sequenced in a study of T cells in Graves' hyperthyroidism and ophthalmopathy (dated by TCRdb to between 2019 and 2020). Libraries were made using multiplex PCR. TCRdb lists the instrument as Illumina HiSeq 2000. The TCR beta CDR3 regions were amplified from RNA transcripts. A first-round RT-PCR of the TCR CDR3 used the HTBI primer set with the Qiagen OneStep RT-PCR kit. TCRdb's own reprocessing of the public reads used fastp at Q25 and MiXCR and kept productive beta chains. CDR3 protein sequences are deduplicated, and each keeps its most common genes and DNA. The sample data list hundreds of thousands of distinct CDR3 sequences, and about 45% of these were observed just once. Less than 9.5% of the sample is in the top ten clones. Sequences were obtained from peripheral blood or thyroid tissue (not recorded which). These receptor sequences come from an adult man with Graves' disease, either hyperthyroidism or ophthalmopathy (not recorded which).

This clonotype was picked up many times. V gene TRBV6-5 combines with J gene TRBJ1-2, with 7 bases that match TRBD1. Germline V gene data show CDR1 as MNHEY and CDR2 as SVGAGI. The CDR3 length is 13 residues. The V segment lost 5 bases and the J segment 6 bases; nucleotides outside the gene matches: 6. The CDR3 loop reads CASSGQTGNGYTF. The DNA for the CDR3 is TGTGCCAGCAGTGGACAGACAGGGAATGGCTACACCTTC.

Ten or more counts support this clonotype. The genes are TRBV5-8 and TRBJ1-4; the D gene is possibly TRBD1 (5 bases). V shed 1 base and J shed 8 bases, with 12 bases lying between them. CDR1 is SGHTS and CDR2 is YDEGEE in the germline V gene. This CDR3 contains 14 residues. CDR3 DNA: TGTGCCAGCAGCTTGTCGGGACTGAACGAAAAACTGTTTTTT. It codes for CASSLSGLNEKLFF. Full variable domain (rest looked up from reference TRBV5-8 and TRBJ1-4): EAGVTQSPTHLIKTRGQQATLRCSPISGHTSVYWYQQALGLGLQFLLWYDEGEERNRGNFPPRFSGRQFPNYSSELNVNALELEDSALYLCASSLSGLNEKLFFGSGTQLSVL.

V and J are TRBV5-4 and TRBJ2-7, with 10 positions matching TRBD2. Germline loops: CDR1 SGHNT, CDR2 YYREEE (reference sequence). V trimming: 4 bases; J trimming: 8 bases; junction bases outside the gene matches: 18. The length of the CDR3 is 17 residues. The CDR3 protein is CASSQVSGASGSLKQYF. CDR3 bases: TGTGCCAGCAGCCAAGTATCTGGCGCTAGCGGGAGTCTAAAGCAGTACTTC. The whole variable domain, filled in from reference TRBV5-4 and TRBJ2-7, reads ETGVTQSPTHLIKTRGQQVTLRCSSQSGHNTVSWYQQALGQGPQFIFQYYREEENGRGNFPPRFSGLQFPNYSSELNVNALELDDSALYLCASSQVSGASGSLKQYFGPGTRLTVT.

This clonotype was detected a few times. The chain links TRBV25-1 to TRBJ1-3; 7 bases are a match to TRBD1. The CDR3 covers 15 residues. Germline CDR1 is MGHDK and CDR2 is SYGVNS. Trimming cost V 5 bases and J 2 bases; bases outside gene matches: 6. The CDR3 spells CASSRSGGTGNTIYF. CDR3 in DNA: TGTGCCAGCAGTCGCTCAGGGGGGACTGGAAACACCATATATTTT.

The chain links TRBV5-4 to TRBJ2-7; weak D call: TRBD1 (6 bases). Trimming shortened V by 5 bases and J by 6 bases, and 12 bases separated the two germline ends. This CDR3 comprises 12 residues. Germline CDR1 is SGHNT and CDR2 is YYREEE (reference sequence). The CDR3 here is CASSSQGFEQYF. In DNA, the CDR3 is TGTGCCAGCAGTTCACAGGGTTTCGAGCAGTACTTC.

The rearrangement uses TRBV10-3 and TRBJ1-5, with a possible D match to TRBD1 (5 bases). CDR3 size: 15 residues. Germline loops: CDR1 ENHRY, CDR2 SYGVKD. The V end was cut by 4 bases, the J end by 2 bases, with 12 bases between. Here the CDR3 DNA reads TGTGCCATCAGTGCCGAGAGGGACCGCAATCAGCCCCAGCATTTT. Amino acids: CAISAERDRNQPQHF.

The J gene is TRBJ1-1, the V gene TRBV6-1, with 8 bases fitting TRBD1. The CDR3 loop spans 12 amino acids. J lost 5 bases, V lost 7 bases, and 3 bases had no gene match. The germline gives CDR1 MNHNS, CDR2 SASEGT. The CDR3 bases are TGTGCCAGCAAACAGGGGGAAACTGAAGCTTTCTTT. Translation gives CASKQGETEAFF.

The table lists this clonotype with a few counts. The V and J genes are TRBV12-3 or TRBV12-4 and TRBJ1-1; D not certain. V was clipped by 0 bases and J by 5 bases, with 13 bases between them. The CDR3 length is 15 residues. The CDR3 region is CASSLARGGWTEAFF. The DNA for the CDR3 is TGTGCCAGCAGTTTAGCGCGCGGAGGGTGGACTGAAGCTTTCTTT.

V and J are TRBV10-3 and TRBJ2-5, with D perhaps TRBD1 (5 bases). Trimming cost V 1 base and J 7 bases, with 13 bases left between them. The CDR3 is 14 amino acids. Germline CDR1 reads ENHRY; CDR2 reads SYGVKD. CDR3 sequence reads: CAISELWGQVTQYF. The DNA of the CDR3 is TGTGCCATCAGTGAGTTGTGGGGCCAGGTGACCCAGTACTTC.

The chain recombines TRBV7-2 with TRBJ1-5; D gene unclear. Germline CDR1 reads SGHTA; CDR2 reads FQGNSA. This CDR3 spans 13 amino acids. The germline V and J ends were trimmed by 8 bases and 0 bases, with 8 bases remaining between them. The CDR3 region is CASSPLSNQPQHF. CDR3 bases: TGTGCCAGCTCACCACTTAGCAATCAGCCCCAGCATTTT. Supplemented by reference TRBV7-2 and TRBJ1-5, the full variable domain reads GAGVSQSPSNKVTEKGKDVELRCDPISGHTALYWYRQSLGQGLEFLIYFQGNSAPDKSGLPSDRFSAERTGGSVSTLTIQRTQQEDSAVYLCASSPLSNQPQHFGDGTRLSIL.

There are a few counts of this clonotype. The V and J genes are TRBV5-1 and TRBJ1-1; the match to TRBD1 covers 8 bases. The V segment lost 3 bases and the J segment 1 base; nucleotides outside the gene matches: 5. Germline V lookup: CDR1 SGHRS, CDR2 YFSETQ. This CDR3 region has 15 residues. The CDR3 reads CASSSQGAKNTEAFF. The CDR3, as DNA: TGCGCCAGCAGCTCTCAGGGGGCGAAGAACACTGAAGCTTTCTTT.

The chain couples TRBV7-6 to TRBJ2-7; D uncertain. Trimming removed 3 bases at V and 8 bases at J, with 5 bases between. The CDR3 is made up of 10 amino acids. Germline CDR1 reads SGHVS; CDR2 reads FNYEAQ. The CDR3 reads CASSLSQQYF. CDR3 bases: TGTGCCAGCAGCTTGTCACAGCAGTACTTC.

This clonotype was recorded many times. This chain connects TRBV20-1 to TRBJ2-7; D remains ambiguous. Germline V gives CDR1 DFQATT, CDR2 SNEGSKA (reference sequence). The CDR3 consists of 11 residues. With 3 bases removed from V and 8 bases from J, the gap between germline ends came to 11 bases. CDR3 coding DNA: TGCAGTGCTAGCCATAAAGGACAGCAGTACTTC. Protein product: CSASHKGQQYF.

On this clonotype itself: At one boundary the junction diverges from the germline segment, which might be a read error. J is TRBJ1-2 and V is TRBV6-6; the match to TRBD1 covers 9 bases. This CDR3 has 14 amino acids. CDR1 and CDR2 from the germline V gene are MNHNY and SVGAGI (reference sequence). In DNA form, the CDR3 reads TGTGCCAGCAGTCGGGACAGGGAATACTACGGCTACACCTTC. Amino acids: CASSRDREYYGYTF.

The sample holds many counts of this clonotype. This rearrangement joins TRBV5-1 to TRBJ1-1, with no clear D. V lost 4 bases and J 0 bases, leaving 10 bases between the germline ends. The length of the CDR3 is 14 residues. Germline lookup yields CDR1 SGHRS and CDR2 YFSETQ. For the CDR3, the DNA is TGCGCCAGCAGCATGAACGTACTGAACACTGAAGCTTTCTTT. This sequence encodes CASSMNVLNTEAFF.

Remarks on this clonotype: This sequence may be a read error, since a much larger clone differs from it by one base. The chain uses TRBV7-7 and TRBJ2-5, with 7 positions matching TRBD1. There are 13 residues in the CDR3. CDR1 SSHAT and CDR2 FNYEAQ come from the germline V gene (reference sequence). CDR3 DNA: TGTGCTAGCTCCCAGACAGGGAAAGAGACCCAGTACTTC. Protein sequence: CASSQTGKETQYF. Full variable domain (remainder filled in from reference TRBV7-7 and TRBJ2-5): GAGVSQSPRYKVTKRGQDVTLRCDPISSHATLYWYQQALGQGPEFLTYFNYEAQPDKSGLPSDRFSAERPEGSISTLTIQRTEQRDSAMYRCASSQTGKETQYFGPGTRLLVL.

This chain uses TRBV15 with TRBJ2-5; D possibly corresponds to TRBD2 (5 bases). The CDR3 is made up of 14 amino acids. V lost 0 bases, J lost 9 bases, and 14 bases lay in between. From germline, CDR1 is LNHNV and CDR2 YYDKDF (reference sequence). The DNA of the CDR3 is TGTGCCACCAGCAGAGATGTTGTGAGGGCGGCCCAGTACTTC. It specifies CATSRDVVRAAQYF.

V usage is TRBV25-1 and J usage is TRBJ2-7, with D perhaps given as TRBD1 or TRBD2 (6 bases each). With 5 bases removed from V and 5 bases from J, the gap between germline ends came to 16 bases. The germline CDR1 and CDR2 sequences are MGHDK and SYGVNS. This CDR3 comprises 14 residues. The CDR3 DNA follows: TGTGCCAGCAGTTACCGCGGGACATTCGACGAGCAGTACTTC. As protein: CASSYRGTFDEQYF.

In this sample, this clonotype turned up a few times. The chain has TRBV19 and TRBJ1-1, with 9 nucleotides matching TRBD1. Germline CDR1 and CDR2: LNHDA and SQIVND (reference sequence). The J segment lost 1 base and the V segment lost 5 bases, leaving 5 bases of the junction unmatched. This CDR3 comprises 15 residues. This CDR3 reads CASSEQGAANTEAFF. For the CDR3, the DNA is TGTGCCAGTAGTGAACAGGGGGCCGCGAACACTGAAGCTTTCTTT.

Worth noting for this clonotype: One end of the junction does not line up with germline, which may come from a read error. The gene calls are TRBV7-8 and TRBJ1-1; D remains ambiguous. The CDR3 runs to 13 residues. Germline V gives CDR1 SGHVS, CDR2 FQNEAQ. The CDR3 region is CASSFYGNTGAFF. Here the CDR3 DNA reads TGTGCCAGCAGCTTTTACGGAAACACTGGAGCTTTCTTT.

The chain couples TRBV2 to TRBJ1-6; 7 bases are a match to TRBD1. Per germline, CDR1 SNHLY and CDR2 FYNNEI. The CDR3 covers 16 residues. The trim removed 6 bases at V and 3 bases at J, leaving 8 bases unmatched. This chain's CDR3 is CASSPTRQGYNSPLHF. DNA for the CDR3: TGTGCCAGCAGCCCAACACGACAGGGCTATAATTCACCCCTCCACTTT. Full variable domain (rest looked up from reference TRBV2 and TRBJ1-6): EPEVTQTPSHQVTQMGQEVILRCVPISNHLYFYWYRQILGQKVEFLVSFYNNEISEKSEIFDDQFSVERPDGSNFTLKIRSTKLEDSAMYFCASSPTRQGYNSPLHFGNGTRLTVT.

About this clonotype: A much larger clonotype is one base distant, so this may be a read error. This chain uses TRBV29-1 with TRBJ1-1; no reliable D call. This CDR3 region has 11 residues. V lost 4 bases, J lost 10 bases, and 13 bases lay in between. CDR1 is SQVTM and CDR2 is ANQGSEA in the germline V gene. CDR3 bases: TGCAGCGTTGGGGTATCTGAAAGAGCTTTCTTT. Its protein is CSVGVSERAFF.

Turning to this clonotype: This sequence may be a read error, since a much larger clone differs from it by one base. The chain links TRBV24-1 to TRBJ1-2, with 7 nucleotides matching TRBD1. The CDR3 loop spans 15 amino acids. In germline, CDR1 is KGHDR, CDR2 SFDVKD. The CDR3: CVTSETGRGGGGYTF. DNA for the CDR3: TGTGTCACCAGTGAGACAGGGAGAGGAGGCGGTGGCTACACCTTC.

At least ten counts were recorded for this clonotype. This sequence joins TRBV2 and TRBJ1-2; 7 bases map to TRBD1. After removal of 10 bases from V and 2 bases from J, the junction contained 7 bases not matched to a gene. The CDR3 length is 13 residues. Germline V gene data show CDR1 as SNHLY and CDR2 as FYNNEI. The CDR3 DNA reads as TGTGCCATAAACGAGGGGGCAAACTATGGCTACACCTTC. This sequence encodes CAINEGANYGYTF.

This clonotype has ten or more counts. CDR3 in DNA: TGCAGCGTTTCAGGGTTAGTCTCCTACGAGCAGTACTTC. Protein product: CSVSGLVSYEQYF. V usage is TRBV29-1 and J usage is TRBJ2-7, with D tentatively TRBD1 (5 bases). Germline-derived CDR1 and CDR2 are SQVTM and ANQGSEA. The CDR3 loop spans 13 amino acids. V gave up 5 bases and J gave up 0 bases, with 11 bases separating them.

Regarding this clonotype: A read error may be the cause here, since a much bigger clone is one base away. This sequence joins TRBV5-1 and TRBJ2-7, with D possibly called TRBD1 or TRBD2 (5 bases each). Germline V gene sequence: CDR1 SGHRS, CDR2 YFSETQ. CDR3 size: 15 residues. The CDR3 DNA sequence: TGCCCCAGCAGCGGTGGGTCGGGGCGCACCTACGAGCAGTACTTC. Translating it yields CPSSGGSGRTYEQYF.

Turning to this clonotype: A read error may produce the germline difference seen at one junction end. The CDR3 loop reads CATRQADNQPQHF. Written as DNA, the CDR3 is TGCGCCACTAGACAGGCGGACAATCAGCCCCAGCATTTT. The chain uses TRBV19 and TRBJ1-5; D is perhaps TRBD1 (6 bases). The CDR3 consists of 13 residues. Germline V lookup: CDR1 LNHDA, CDR2 SQIVND (reference sequence).

V and J are TRBV20-1 and TRBJ1-1; D unclear. The V end was cut by 0 bases, the J end by 1 base, with 9 bases between. The CDR3 has 14 amino acids. Looked up from germline, CDR1 is DFQATT and CDR2 is SNEGSKA (reference sequence). The CDR3 DNA sequence: TGCAGTGCTAGAGATCTAGGATGGAACACTGAAGCTTTCTTT. This translates into CSARDLGWNTEAFF.

Regarding this clonotype: A single base separates this from a much larger clone, so it may be a read error. The J gene is TRBJ1-2, the V gene TRBV2; TRBD1 agrees at 7 bases. Germline assignment: CDR1 SNHLY and CDR2 FYNNEI. The V gene end was trimmed by 6 bases and the J gene end by 6 bases; junction bases not matched to a gene: 16. CDR3 length equals 16 residues. The CDR3 reads CASRPTRQGQFHGYTF. CDR3 nucleotides: TGTGCCAGCAGGCCAACACGACAGGGACAGTTCCATGGCTACACCTTC.

V is TRBV20-1 and J is TRBJ1-3, with D perhaps TRBD1 (6 bases). V gave up 1 base and J gave up 1 base, with 17 bases separating them. The length of the CDR3 is 17 residues. From germline, CDR1 is DFQATT and CDR2 SNEGSKA (reference sequence). As DNA, the CDR3 is TGCAGTGCTAGAGCCCCCCACAGGGACCAATCTGGAAACACCATATATTTT. Amino acids: CSARAPHRDQSGNTIYF.

This clonotype was recorded once. Likely a read error: the CDR3 ends without its conserved phenylalanine or tryptophan. The CDR3 loop is CASRSSREGGYTL. The CDR3 coding sequence is TGTGCCAGCAGGTCGAGCAGGGAGGGTGGCTACACCCTC. The chain uses TRBV7-9 and TRBJ1-2, with D possibly matching TRBD1 (5 bases). Trimming removed 6 bases at V and 7 bases at J, with 15 bases between. Germline V gene lookup returns CDR1 SEHNR and CDR2 FQNEAQ (reference sequence). The CDR3 spans 13 residues.

CDR3: CSVRTGIETQYF. CDR3 bases: TGCAGCGTTCGGACTGGGATAGAGACCCAGTACTTC. This chain uses TRBV29-1 with TRBJ2-5, with D possibly matching TRBD2 (5 bases). Per the germline V gene, CDR1 is SQVTM and CDR2 is ANQGSEA. The V and J ends lost 5 bases and 4 bases respectively, with 11 bases between them. CDR3 length: 12 residues.